This T cell receptor beta chain was recorded in a study of blood T cell repertoires in COVID-19. Per the authors' pipeline: Reference gene primer amplification gave nucleated cell count estimates. TCRdb's copy holds only in-frame clones and misses some; the assay was immunoSEQ multiplex PCR. V and J calls and clone size are those listed in that table; D and trimming were worked out from the DNA. This sample yields more than 150,000 clones, of which nearly 80% are seen a single time; approximately 15% belongs to the top ten. Germline trimming cut 5 bases from V and 1 base from J; bases unmatched to any gene: 2. CDR1 SGHRS and CDR2 YFSETQ come from the germline V gene. The CDR3 length is 14 residues. Participants were placed into cohorts based on the clinical history they reported.

This receptor was identified in a man in his 60s who had been exposed to COVID-19. Material for sequencing was PBMCs or T cells enriched from blood (not recorded which). The chain links TRBV5-1 to TRBJ2-3; TRBD2 aligns across 9 bases. The CDR3 reads CASRAGGRTDTQYF. CDR3 DNA sequence: TGCGCCAGCAGGGCGGGAGGGCGCACAGATACGCAGTATTTT.